The source of this T cell receptor beta chain is a study of blood T cell repertoires in COVID-19. For the study at large: The study drew acute and convalescent COVID-19 samples from the United States, Italy and Spain.

This CDR3 contains 14 residues. Germline CDR1 reads SGHRS; CDR2 reads YFSETQ. Trimming took 3 bases from V and 4 from J; bases not matched to a gene: 4. In the original analysis: Reference gene primers were amplified, and this amplification served to estimate nucleated cell counts. Libraries were prepared by immunoSEQ multiplex PCR; TCRdb keeps only in-frame clonotypes and omits some of them. The V and J calls and clone size were taken over from that table, and D and trimming were inferred from the DNA. This sample has around 230,000 clones; approximately 88% occur once, and the top ten carry about 27%.

The sequencing sample was made of peripheral blood. V and J are TRBV5-1 and TRBJ1-1; TRBD1 aligns across 9 bases. The receptor comes from a man aged 40-55 years with acute or convalescent COVID-19. The CDR3 DNA reads as TGCGCCAGCAGCTCGGGGACAGGGTCCACTGAAGCTTTCTTT. Translation gives CASSSGTGSTEAFF.